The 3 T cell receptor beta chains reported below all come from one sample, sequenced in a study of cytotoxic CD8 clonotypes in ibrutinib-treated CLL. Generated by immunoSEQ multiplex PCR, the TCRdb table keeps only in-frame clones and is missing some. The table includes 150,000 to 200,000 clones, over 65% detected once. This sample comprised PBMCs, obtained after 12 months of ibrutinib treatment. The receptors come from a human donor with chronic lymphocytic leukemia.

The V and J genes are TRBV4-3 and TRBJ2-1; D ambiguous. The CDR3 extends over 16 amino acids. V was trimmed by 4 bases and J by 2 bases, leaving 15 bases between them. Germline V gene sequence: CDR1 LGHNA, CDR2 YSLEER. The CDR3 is CASSPASAAPYNEQFF. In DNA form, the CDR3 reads TGCGCCAGCAGCCCTGCCTCCGCTGCTCCCTACAATGAGCAGTTCTTC.

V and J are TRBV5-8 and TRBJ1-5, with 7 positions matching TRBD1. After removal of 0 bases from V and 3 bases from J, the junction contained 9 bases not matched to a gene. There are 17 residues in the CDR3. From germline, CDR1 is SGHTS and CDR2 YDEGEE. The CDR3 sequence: CASSLVVGTAVNQPQHF. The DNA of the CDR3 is TGTGCCAGCAGCTTGGTGGTCGGGACAGCAGTCAATCAGCCCCAGCATTTT.

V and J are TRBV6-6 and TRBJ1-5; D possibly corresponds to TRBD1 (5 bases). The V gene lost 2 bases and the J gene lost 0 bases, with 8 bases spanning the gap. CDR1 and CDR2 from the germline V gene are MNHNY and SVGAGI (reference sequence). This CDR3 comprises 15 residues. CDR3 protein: CASSYQGVSNQPQHF. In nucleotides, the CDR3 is TGTGCCAGCAGTTACCAAGGGGTTAGCAATCAGCCCCAGCATTTT.